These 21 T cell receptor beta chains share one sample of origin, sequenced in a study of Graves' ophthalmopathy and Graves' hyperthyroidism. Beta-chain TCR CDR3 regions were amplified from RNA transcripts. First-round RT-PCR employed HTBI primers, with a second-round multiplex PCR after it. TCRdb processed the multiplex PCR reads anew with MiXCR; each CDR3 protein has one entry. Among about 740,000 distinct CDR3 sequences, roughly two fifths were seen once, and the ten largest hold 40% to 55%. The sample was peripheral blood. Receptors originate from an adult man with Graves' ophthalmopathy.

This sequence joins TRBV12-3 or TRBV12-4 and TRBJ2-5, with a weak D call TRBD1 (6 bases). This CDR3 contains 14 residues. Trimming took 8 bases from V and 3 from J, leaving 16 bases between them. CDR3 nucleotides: TGTGCCAGCGCCCGCACGGACAGCGAAGAGACCCAGTACTTC. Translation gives CASARTDSEETQYF.

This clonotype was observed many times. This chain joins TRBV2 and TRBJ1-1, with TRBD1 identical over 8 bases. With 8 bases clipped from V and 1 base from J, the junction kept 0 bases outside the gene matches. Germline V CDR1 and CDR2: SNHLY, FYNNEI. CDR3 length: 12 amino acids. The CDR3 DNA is TGTGCCAGCGGGACAGGGAACACTGAAGCTTTCTTT. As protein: CASGTGNTEAFF.

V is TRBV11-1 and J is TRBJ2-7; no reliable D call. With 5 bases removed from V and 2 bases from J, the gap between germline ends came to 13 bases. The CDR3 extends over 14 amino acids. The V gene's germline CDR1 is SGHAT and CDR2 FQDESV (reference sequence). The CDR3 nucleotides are TGTGCCAGCAGCAGTGGGCAGAGGACCTACGAGCAGTACTTC. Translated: CASSSGQRTYEQYF.

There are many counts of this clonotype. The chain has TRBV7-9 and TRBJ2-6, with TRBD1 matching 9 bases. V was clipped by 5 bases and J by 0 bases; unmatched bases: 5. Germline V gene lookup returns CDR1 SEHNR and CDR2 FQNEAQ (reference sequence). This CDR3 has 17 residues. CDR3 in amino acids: CASSERQGVSGANVLTF. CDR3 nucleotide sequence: TGTGCCAGCAGCGAACGACAGGGGGTCTCTGGGGCCAACGTCCTGACTTTC. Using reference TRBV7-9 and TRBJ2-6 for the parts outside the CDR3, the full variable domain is DTGVSQNPRHKITKRGQNVTFRCDPISEHNRLYWYRQTLGQGPEFLTYFQNEAQLEKSRLLSDRFSAERPKGSFSTLEIQRTEQGDSAMYLCASSERQGVSGANVLTFGAGSRLTVL.

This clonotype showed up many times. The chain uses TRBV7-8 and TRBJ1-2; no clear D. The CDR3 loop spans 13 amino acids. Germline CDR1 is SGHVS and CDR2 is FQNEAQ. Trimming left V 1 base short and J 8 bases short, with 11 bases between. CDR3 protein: CASSLVGFRGYTF. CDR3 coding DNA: TGTGCCAGCAGCTTAGTAGGCTTTCGAGGCTACACCTTC.

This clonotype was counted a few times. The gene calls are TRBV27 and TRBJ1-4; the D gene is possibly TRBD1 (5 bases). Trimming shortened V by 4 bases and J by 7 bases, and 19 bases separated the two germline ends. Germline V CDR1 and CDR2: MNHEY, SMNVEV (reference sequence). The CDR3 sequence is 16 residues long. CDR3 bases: TGTGCCAGCAGTTCCCTTCCGTTTCAGGGCGGTGAAAAACTGTTTTTT. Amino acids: CASSSLPFQGGEKLFF. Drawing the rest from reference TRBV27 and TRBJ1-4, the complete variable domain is EAQVTQNPRYLITVTGKKLTVTCSQNMNHEYMSWYRQDPGLGLRQIYYSMNVEVTDKGDVPEGYKVSRKEKRNFPLILESPSPNQTSLYFCASSSLPFQGGEKLFFGSGTQLSVL.

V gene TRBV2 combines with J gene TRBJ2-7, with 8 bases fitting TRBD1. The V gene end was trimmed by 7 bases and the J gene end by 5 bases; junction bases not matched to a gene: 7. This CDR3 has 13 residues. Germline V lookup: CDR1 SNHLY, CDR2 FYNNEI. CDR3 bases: TGTGCCAGCAAGGACAGGGCCCTCGACGAGCAGTACTTC. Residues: CASKDRALDEQYF.

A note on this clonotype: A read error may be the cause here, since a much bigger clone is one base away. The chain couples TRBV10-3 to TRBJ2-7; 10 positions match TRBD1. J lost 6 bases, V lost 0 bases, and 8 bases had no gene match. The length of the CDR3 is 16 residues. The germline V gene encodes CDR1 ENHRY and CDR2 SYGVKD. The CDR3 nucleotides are TGTGCCATCAGTGAGTCGACAGGGGGCGAAATCTCCGAGCAGTACTTC. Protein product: CAISESTGGEISEQYF.

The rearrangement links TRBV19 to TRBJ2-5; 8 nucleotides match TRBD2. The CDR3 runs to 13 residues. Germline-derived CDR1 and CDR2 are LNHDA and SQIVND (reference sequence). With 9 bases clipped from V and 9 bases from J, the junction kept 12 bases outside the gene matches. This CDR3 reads CASRKLAAMAQYF. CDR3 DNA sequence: TGTGCCAGCAGAAAACTAGCGGCGATGGCCCAGTACTTC. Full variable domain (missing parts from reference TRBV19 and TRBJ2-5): DGGITQSPKYLFRKEGQNVTLSCEQNLNHDAMYWYRQDPGQGLRLIYYSQIVNDFQKGDIAEGYSVSREKKESFPLTVTSAQKNPTAFYLCASRKLAAMAQYFGPGTRLLVL.

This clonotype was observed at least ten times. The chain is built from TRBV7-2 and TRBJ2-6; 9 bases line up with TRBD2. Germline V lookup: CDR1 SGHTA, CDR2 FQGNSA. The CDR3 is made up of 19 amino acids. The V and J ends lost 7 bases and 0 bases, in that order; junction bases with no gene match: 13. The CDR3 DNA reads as TGTGCCAGCAAGCTTAGATCGGGACTAGCAGTCTCTGGGGCCAACGTCCTGACTTTC. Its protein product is CASKLRSGLAVSGANVLTF.

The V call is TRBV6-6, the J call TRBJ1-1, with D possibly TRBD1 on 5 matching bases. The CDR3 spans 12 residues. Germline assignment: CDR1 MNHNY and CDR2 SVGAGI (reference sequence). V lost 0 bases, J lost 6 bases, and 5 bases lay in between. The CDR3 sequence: CASSYSTAEAFF. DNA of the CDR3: TGTGCCAGCAGTTACTCGACAGCTGAAGCTTTCTTT.

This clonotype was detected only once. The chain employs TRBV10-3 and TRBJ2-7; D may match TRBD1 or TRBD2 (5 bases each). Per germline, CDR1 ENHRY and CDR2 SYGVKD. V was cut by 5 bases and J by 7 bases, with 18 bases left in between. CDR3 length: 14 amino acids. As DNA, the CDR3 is TGTGCCATCAGTTACTTGGCAGGGACCCGTGAGCAGTACTTC. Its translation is CAISYLAGTREQYF.

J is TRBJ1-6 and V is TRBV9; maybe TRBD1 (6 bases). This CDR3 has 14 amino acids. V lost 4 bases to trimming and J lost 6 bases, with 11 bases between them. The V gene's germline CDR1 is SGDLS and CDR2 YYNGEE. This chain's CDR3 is CASSRGQINSPLHF. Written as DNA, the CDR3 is TGTGCCAGCAGCCGCGGACAGATTAATTCACCCCTCCACTTT.

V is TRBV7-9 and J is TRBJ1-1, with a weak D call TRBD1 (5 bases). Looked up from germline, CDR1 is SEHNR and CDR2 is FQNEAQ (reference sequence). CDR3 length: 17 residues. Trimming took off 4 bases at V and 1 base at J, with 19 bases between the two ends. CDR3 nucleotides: TGTGCCAGCAGCTCCCCCCGGGCTCGCAGGGAGAACACTGAAGCTTTCTTT. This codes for CASSSPRARRENTEAFF.

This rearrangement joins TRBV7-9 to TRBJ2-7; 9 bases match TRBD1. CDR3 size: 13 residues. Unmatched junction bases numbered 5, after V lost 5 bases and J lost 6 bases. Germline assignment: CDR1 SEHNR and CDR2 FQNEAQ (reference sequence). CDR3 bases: TGTGCCAGCAGCCAAGCACAGGGGGCCGAGCAGTACTTC. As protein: CASSQAQGAEQYF.

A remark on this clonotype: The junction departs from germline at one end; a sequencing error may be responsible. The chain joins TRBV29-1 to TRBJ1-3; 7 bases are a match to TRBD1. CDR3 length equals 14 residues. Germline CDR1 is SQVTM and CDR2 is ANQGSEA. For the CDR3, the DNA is TGCAGCGTGGCCAACAGGGGCTCTGGAAACGCCATATATTTT. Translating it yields CSVANRGSGNAIYF. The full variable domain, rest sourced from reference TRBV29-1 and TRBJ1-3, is SAVISQKPSRDICQRGTSLTIQCQVDSQVTMMFWYRQQPGQSLTLIATANQGSEATYESGFVIDKFPISRPNLTFSTLTVSNMSPEDSSIYLCSVANRGSGNAIYFGEGSWLTVV.

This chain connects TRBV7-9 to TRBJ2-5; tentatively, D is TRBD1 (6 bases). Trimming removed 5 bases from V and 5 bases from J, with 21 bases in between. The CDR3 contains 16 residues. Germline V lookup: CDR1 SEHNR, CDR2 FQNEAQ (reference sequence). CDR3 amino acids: CASSRVLGATGETQYF. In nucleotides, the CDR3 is TGTGCCAGCAGCAGAGTCCTGGGGGCTACCGGGGAGACCCAGTACTTC.

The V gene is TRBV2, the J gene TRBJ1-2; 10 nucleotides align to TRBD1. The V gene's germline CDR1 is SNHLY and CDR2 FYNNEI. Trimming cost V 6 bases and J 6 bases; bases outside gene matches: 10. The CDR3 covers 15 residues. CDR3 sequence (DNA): TGTGCCAGCAGCCCGGGACAGGGGAGGGCAAATGGCTACACCTTC. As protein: CASSPGQGRANGYTF.

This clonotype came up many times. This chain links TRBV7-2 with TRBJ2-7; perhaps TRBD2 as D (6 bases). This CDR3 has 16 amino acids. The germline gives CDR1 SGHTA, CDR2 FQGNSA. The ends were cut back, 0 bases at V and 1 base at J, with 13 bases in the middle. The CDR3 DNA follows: TGTGCCAGCAGCTTAGCGGCGGGGCCCCTTTCCTACGAGCAGTACTTC. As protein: CASSLAAGPLSYEQYF.

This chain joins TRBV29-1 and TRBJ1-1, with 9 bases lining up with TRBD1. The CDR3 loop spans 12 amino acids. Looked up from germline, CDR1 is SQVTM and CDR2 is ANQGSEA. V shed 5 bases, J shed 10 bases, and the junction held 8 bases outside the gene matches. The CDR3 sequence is CSVTRDRVGAFF. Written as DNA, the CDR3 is TGCAGCGTTACCCGGGACAGGGTCGGAGCTTTCTTT.

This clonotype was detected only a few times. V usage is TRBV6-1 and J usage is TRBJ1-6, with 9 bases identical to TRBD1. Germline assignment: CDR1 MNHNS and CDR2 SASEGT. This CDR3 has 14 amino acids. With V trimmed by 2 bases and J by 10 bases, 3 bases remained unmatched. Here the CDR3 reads CASSEYTGGSPLHF. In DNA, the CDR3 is TGTGCCAGCAGTGAATACACAGGGGGCTCACCCCTCCACTTT.